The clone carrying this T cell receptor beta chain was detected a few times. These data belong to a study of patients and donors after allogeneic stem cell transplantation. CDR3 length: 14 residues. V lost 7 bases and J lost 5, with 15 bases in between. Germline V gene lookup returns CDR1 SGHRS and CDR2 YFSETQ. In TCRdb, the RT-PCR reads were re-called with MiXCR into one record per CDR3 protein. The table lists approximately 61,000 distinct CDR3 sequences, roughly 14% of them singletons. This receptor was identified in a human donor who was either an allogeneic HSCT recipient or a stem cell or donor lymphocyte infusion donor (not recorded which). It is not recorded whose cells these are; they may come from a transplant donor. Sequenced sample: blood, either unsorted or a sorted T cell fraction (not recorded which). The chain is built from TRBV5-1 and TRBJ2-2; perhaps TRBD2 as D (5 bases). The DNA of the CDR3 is TGCGCCAGCGGGTTACCGCCGGGGACCGGGGAGCTGTTTTTT. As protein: CASGLPPGTGELFF.